The 9 T cell receptor beta chains reported below all come from one sample, sequenced in a study of radiotherapy plus CTLA-4 blockade in lung cancer. Clones were read by immunoSEQ multiplex PCR, and TCRdb kept only the in-frame ones, dropping some. The data contain about 66,000 clones, over 80% of them seen just once; the ten biggest clones take up around 4%. Sequenced material: peripheral blood, taken from a patient treated with radiotherapy plus ipilimumab. The source is a human donor with non-small cell lung cancer who had a partial response to radiotherapy plus ipilimumab.

V gene TRBV2 combines with J gene TRBJ1-1; weak D call: TRBD1 (6 bases). Germline CDR1 and CDR2: SNHLY and FYNNEI. The CDR3 covers 13 residues. V was trimmed by 6 bases and J by 3 bases, leaving 11 bases between them. CDR3 nucleotide sequence: TGTGCCAGCAGCCAGGACAGATACACTGAAGCTTTCTTT. Amino acid sequence: CASSQDRYTEAFF.

The chain employs TRBV25-1 and TRBJ1-5, with a possible D match to TRBD1 (5 bases). Trimming left V 3 bases short and J 0 bases short, with 9 bases between. The germline CDR1 and CDR2 sequences are MGHDK and SYGVNS. The CDR3 totals 15 residues. The CDR3 region has the DNA TGTGCCAGCAGTGAGGGACTTCATAGCAATCAGCCCCAGCATTTT. Translating gives CASSEGLHSNQPQHF.

The chain recombines TRBV27 with TRBJ2-3; possibly TRBD2 for D (6 bases). The CDR3 contains 15 residues. Trimming took 5 bases from V and 0 from J, leaving 12 bases between them. CDR1 and CDR2 from the germline V gene are MNHEY and SMNVEV (reference sequence). The CDR3 sequence is CASSPRDRSTDTQYF. CDR3 bases: TGTGCCAGCAGTCCGCGGGACCGCAGCACAGATACGCAGTATTTT.

V gene TRBV28 combines with J gene TRBJ2-1; possibly TRBD1 for D (6 bases). The CDR3 spans 16 residues. Germline values: CDR1 MDHEN, CDR2 SYDVKM. Between the trimmed V and J ends, which lost 2 bases and 2 bases, there was a span of 13 bases. DNA of the CDR3: TGTGCCAGCAGTTTAGCAGGGGATCGGCCCTACAATGAGCAGTTCTTC. Translated: CASSLAGDRPYNEQFF.

The chain carries TRBV21-1 and TRBJ2-7; the DNA was not used to check the table's D call, TRBD2. TRBV21-1 is a known pseudogene. This CDR3 comprises 20 residues. The CDR3, as DNA: TGTGCCAGCAGGAATTCAGATCGGGGGCTAGCGGGCCAGAGCTCCTACGAGCAGTACTTC. This encodes CASRNSDRGLAGQSSYEQYF.

The rearrangement joins TRBV6-1 to TRBJ1-5; D might be TRBD1 (6 bases). V was cut by 2 bases and J by 11 bases, with 22 bases left in between. From germline, CDR1 is MNHNS and CDR2 SASEGT. The CDR3 has 16 amino acids. Here the CDR3 reads CASSESWGRGTESQHF. The CDR3, as DNA: TGTGCCAGCAGTGAAAGCTGGGGCAGGGGTACGGAGTCCCAGCATTTT.

This chain connects TRBV25-1 to TRBJ2-5; 8 bases agree with TRBD1. Germline V gene data show CDR1 as MGHDK and CDR2 as SYGVNS. The CDR3 is 14 residues long. With 3 bases clipped from V and 5 bases from J, the junction kept 5 bases outside the gene matches. The CDR3: CASSEPWTGETQYF. The CDR3 DNA follows: TGTGCCAGCAGTGAGCCATGGACAGGGGAGACCCAGTACTTC.

The chain couples TRBV18 to TRBJ1-1; possibly TRBD1 for D (6 bases). The CDR3 loop spans 16 amino acids. Trimming took 1 base from V and 2 from J, leaving 14 bases between them. The germline V gene has CDR1 KGHSH and CDR2 LQKENI. Here the CDR3 DNA reads TGTGCCAGCTCACCACAAGAAGGACAGATTAACACTGAAGCTTTCTTT. Translating it yields CASSPQEGQINTEAFF. The whole variable domain, remainder taken from reference TRBV18 and TRBJ1-1, is NAGVMQNPRHLVRRRGQEARLRCSPMKGHSHVYWYRQLPEEGLKFMVYLQKENIIDESGMPKERFSAEFPKEGPSILRIQQVVRGDSAAYFCASSPQEGQINTEAFFGQGTRLTVV.

The chain employs TRBV30 and TRBJ1-5; a weak D match, TRBD1 (5 bases). The CDR3 runs to 15 residues. Per the germline V gene, CDR1 is GTSNPN and CDR2 is SVGIG (reference sequence). Trimming left V 5 bases short and J 2 bases short, with 16 bases between. The CDR3 reads CAWALGGPGNQPQHF. CDR3 bases: TGTGCCTGGGCCCTCGGGGGTCCGGGCAATCAGCCCCAGCATTTT.